A single T cell receptor beta chain is shown here with its context. The antigen this receptor binds is unknown. No qualities accompany the bases; no much larger clone lies one base away. This specimen comes from a study of CD8 T cells in Susac syndrome (dated by TCRdb to about 2019). Background for the entire study: Repertoire sequencing was used to test whether CD8+ T cell activation and differentiation in Susac syndrome was antigen driven. The study compared CD8+ T cell repertoire clonality among 11 to 12 healthy donors, approximately 14 Susac syndrome patients and about 16 multiple sclerosis patients. Beyond this particular receptor, the publication reports: The study acknowledged that relatively few individuals were included in the TCR sequencing and HLA analysis.

Peripheral blood CD8+ and CD4+ T cells from healthy donors, Susac syndrome patients and multiple sclerosis patients were profiled by high-throughput TCR beta sequencing. The multiple sclerosis controls were treatment-naive patients whose relapsing-remitting disease, either stable or active, fulfilled the revised McDonald criteria. Bulk CD8+ and CD4+ T cells were purified by magnetic negative isolation, whereas CD8+ TEMRA cells were enriched by FACS. Blood was drawn into EDTA tubes, processed within 24 hours, and PBMCs were isolated by density gradient centrifugation. PBMCs intended for TCR sequencing were cryopreserved in liquid nitrogen and thawed later in a water bath at 37 degrees C. The sorted or isolated CD4+, CD8+ and CD8+ TEMRA cells reached a purity of at least 90%. The junction shows trimming of 7 bases on V and 6 bases on J, plus 16 bases between the germline ends. The germline V gene (reference sequence) sets CDR1 to LNHDA and CDR2 to SQIVND. The CDR3 runs 14 residues from the cysteine to the phenylalanine. Left in the record is the CDR3 DNA by itself, 42 bases read in frame from the first base.

RNA was extracted using the RNeasy kit, and roughly 0.5 to 1 microgram was reverse transcribed with random hexamers. TCR beta CDR3 regions were amplified with the immunoSEQ multiplex PCR assay covering 54 Vbeta and 13 Jbeta segments. To correct PCR amplification bias, a synthetic template baseline was used for both primer optimization and computational correction. Per the source publication's procedure: Only productive sequences were kept, with reads annotated to V, D and J genes according to IMGT and analyzed in immunoSEQ Analyzer. Clonality was calculated as one minus the Shannon entropy normalized by log2 of the number of productive unique sequences. For each patient and control, public and private clones were evaluated within the 100 most prevalent clones. Clones were defined as Susac-specific when absent from the healthy and MS cohorts, from 1052 published viral clones and from other ImmuneACCESS disease sequences. TCRdb handled the public reads itself, with Q25 trimming in fastp and clone calling in MiXCR, and kept productive beta chains. Every distinct CDR3 protein forms one entry, paired with its most common genes and DNA. The V and J calls reflect TCRdb's pipeline rather than the authors' work. The sample includes 150,000 to 190,000 distinct CDR3 sequences, with around 95% observed a single time. The top ten constitute 0.15% of the sample.

The V and J genes are TRBV19 and TRBJ1-5; the D gene lacks a confident call. The sample comprised CD8+ T cells from PBMCs. This TCR was recovered from a human donor with multiple sclerosis. The CDR3 is CASKREGLGQPQHF. The DNA sequence is given as TGTGCCAGTAAGAGGGAAGGTCTCGGTCAGCCCCAGCATTTT.